These 30 T cell receptor beta chains came from one sample sequenced in a study of memory CD4+ T cells and cytomegalovirus serostatus. The sort gate was single viable CD3+CD4+CD8-CD45RO+ cells for memory CD4+ T cells. The method was immunoSEQ multiplex PCR; TCRdb's version includes in-frame clones alone and lacks a portion of them. Of 70,000 or so clones listed, roughly three quarters are singletons. Sequences were obtained from memory CD4+ T cells from blood. The receptors come from an adult in good health and CMV-seropositive.

This chain uses TRBV5-1 with TRBJ1-4; a weak D match, TRBD1 (5 bases). V was cut by 8 bases and J by 5 bases, with 13 bases left in between. Germline-derived CDR1 and CDR2 are SGHRS and YFSETQ. The CDR3 length is 13 residues. The CDR3 sequence: CASRGTGNEKLFF. In DNA form, the CDR3 reads TGCGCCAGTAGGGGTACAGGCAATGAAAAACTGTTTTTT.

V usage is TRBV4-2 and J usage is TRBJ2-6; tentative D call: TRBD2 (7 bases). Per the germline V gene, CDR1 is LGHNA and CDR2 is YNFKEQ. The CDR3 covers 17 residues. Trimming left V 1 base short and J 6 bases short, with 16 bases between. The CDR3 nucleotides read TGTGCCAGCAGCCAAGTAGGGGGGGCGCATGCGGCCAACGTCCTGACTTTC. Its protein is CASSQVGGAHAANVLTF.

The chain uses TRBV5-6 and TRBJ2-3; 9 bases line up with TRBD2. Per the germline V gene, CDR1 is SGHDT and CDR2 is YYEEEE. J lost 2 bases, V lost 2 bases, and 3 bases had no gene match. The CDR3 is 15 amino acids. The CDR3 loop reads CASSFQRGDTDTQYF. CDR3 DNA sequence: TGTGCCAGCAGCTTCCAGCGGGGGGACACAGATACGCAGTATTTT. The whole variable domain, filled in from reference TRBV5-6 and TRBJ2-3, reads DAGVTQSPTHLIKTRGQQVTLRCSPKSGHDTVSWYQQALGQGPQFIFQYYEEEERQRGNFPDRFSGHQFPNYSSELNVNALLLGDSALYLCASSFQRGDTDTQYFGPGTRLTVL.

This clone was detected a few times. V gene TRBV6-5 combines with J gene TRBJ1-5, with D uncertain. V was pared by 2 bases and J by 2 bases, with 4 bases between. Germline V CDR1 and CDR2: MNHEY, SVGAGI. The CDR3 runs 13 residues. CDR3 residues: CASSYRGNQPQHF. CDR3 nucleotides: TGTGCCAGCAGTTACAGGGGCAATCAGCCCCAGCATTTT.

The V call is TRBV19, the J call TRBJ1-5; D is undetermined. Trimming shortened V by 7 bases and J by 1 base, and 14 bases separated the two germline ends. CDR3 length: 15 amino acids. Per the germline V gene, CDR1 is LNHDA and CDR2 is SQIVND (reference sequence). The CDR3 bases are TGTGCCAGTAACCCGAGAGGGTTAAGCAATCAGCCCCAGCATTTT. Protein product: CASNPRGLSNQPQHF.

The chain couples TRBV25-1 to TRBJ2-7; D might be TRBD1 (6 bases). From germline, CDR1 is MGHDK and CDR2 SYGVNS. The CDR3 consists of 14 residues. The ends were cut back, 5 bases at V and 0 bases at J, with 11 bases in the middle. CDR3 nucleotides: TGTGCCAGCAGTAGGACAGAGAACTCCTACGAGCAGTACTTC. Its translation is CASSRTENSYEQYF.

This chain joins TRBV19 and TRBJ1-5; D call uncertain. Trimming stripped 6 bases from V and 4 bases from J, with 10 bases between. The CDR3 loop spans 13 amino acids. CDR1 is LNHDA, CDR2 SQIVND, per germline (reference sequence). This CDR3 reads CASRDRGNQPQHF. The CDR3 DNA is TGTGCCAGTAGGGATCGAGGGAATCAGCCCCAGCATTTT.

The chain has TRBV18 and TRBJ2-5; D unresolved. This CDR3 region has 12 residues. Germline V lookup: CDR1 KGHSH, CDR2 LQKENI. Between the trimmed V and J ends, which lost 3 bases and 5 bases, there was a span of 7 bases. CDR3 amino acids: CASSPELETQYF. The CDR3, as DNA: TGTGCCAGCTCACCGGAGTTGGAGACCCAGTACTTC.

The chain uses TRBV7-5 and TRBJ2-3; TRBD2 is the table's D call and was not checked against the DNA. TRBV7-5 is a listed pseudogene. CDR3 size: 12 residues. CDR3 in amino acids: CARCPGEDTQYF. DNA for the CDR3: TGTGCCAGATGCCCGGGTGAAGATACGCAGTATTTT.

The chain has TRBV7-2 and TRBJ1-1; D might be TRBD1 (5 bases). V lost 7 bases, J lost 1 base, and 13 bases lay in between. The CDR3 loop spans 14 amino acids. Germline lookup yields CDR1 SGHTA and CDR2 FQGNSA. This chain's CDR3 is CASIAGASNTEAFF. The CDR3 bases are TGTGCCAGCATAGCCGGGGCCTCGAACACTGAAGCTTTCTTT. The full variable domain, rest sourced from reference TRBV7-2 and TRBJ1-1, is GAGVSQSPSNKVTEKGKDVELRCDPISGHTALYWYRQSLGQGLEFLIYFQGNSAPDKSGLPSDRFSAERTGGSVSTLTIQRTQQEDSAVYLCASIAGASNTEAFFGQGTRLTVV.

The chain links TRBV7-2 to TRBJ1-2, with D tentatively TRBD1 (5 bases). Germline CDR1 SGHTA, CDR2 FQGNSA. This CDR3 has 12 amino acids. Trimming left V 2 bases short and J 9 bases short, with 10 bases between. This CDR3 reads CASSLLRGSYTF. DNA of the CDR3: TGTGCCAGCAGCTTATTAAGGGGCAGCTACACCTTC.

This chain uses TRBV20-1 with TRBJ1-1; no clear D. From germline, CDR1 is DFQATT and CDR2 SNEGSKA (reference sequence). This CDR3 spans 11 amino acids. Between the trimmed V and J ends, which lost 3 bases and 2 bases, there was a span of 4 bases. This CDR3 is CSARANTEAFF. The CDR3 DNA follows: TGCAGTGCTAGGGCAAACACTGAAGCTTTCTTT.

This clone appeared a few times. The chain employs TRBV5-1 and TRBJ1-1; D is unresolved. V was pared by 0 bases and J by 7 bases, with 10 bases between. CDR1 is SGHRS, CDR2 YFSETQ, per germline. The CDR3 covers 13 residues. CDR3 loop: CASSLEVRSEAFF. Written as DNA, the CDR3 is TGCGCCAGCAGCTTGGAGGTCAGGAGTGAAGCTTTCTTT.

Only a few counts were recorded for this clone. This sequence joins TRBV7-8 and TRBJ1-2, with D possibly being TRBD1 (6 bases). Trimming left V 8 bases short and J 5 bases short, with 21 bases between. Per germline, CDR1 SGHVS and CDR2 FQNEAQ. The CDR3 loop spans 15 amino acids. The CDR3 DNA follows: TGTGCCAGCGCCACCTCCCTGGACAGATCTTATGGCTACACCTTC. It specifies CASATSLDRSYGYTF.

This clone appeared once. The chain is built from TRBV30 and TRBJ1-2; D unresolved. This CDR3 has 12 amino acids. CDR1 GTSNPN and CDR2 SVGIG come from the germline V gene (reference sequence). Trimming took off 1 base at V and 3 bases at J, with 6 bases between the two ends. DNA for the CDR3: TGTGCCTGGAGTGAGATTGACTATGGCTACACCTTC. It encodes CAWSEIDYGYTF.

This clone was observed a few times. V and J are TRBV6-5 and TRBJ1-5; tentatively, D is TRBD1 (6 bases). With 8 bases removed from V and 4 bases from J, the gap between germline ends came to 9 bases. The length of the CDR3 is 12 residues. CDR1 is MNHEY and CDR2 is SVGAGI in the germline V gene. The CDR3 bases are TGTGCCAGCCGAACAGGGAATCAGCCCCAGCATTTT. It yields the protein CASRTGNQPQHF.

The chain recombines TRBV11-3 with TRBJ2-5; D ambiguous. In germline, CDR1 is SGHNT, CDR2 YENEEA. Trimming removed 1 base at V and 1 base at J, with 7 bases between. The CDR3 is made up of 14 amino acids. CDR3 protein: CASSLGRSQETQYF. The CDR3 nucleotides read TGTGCCAGCAGCTTAGGCCGGAGCCAAGAGACCCAGTACTTC.

The chain couples TRBV14 to TRBJ2-1; TRBD2 aligns across 8 bases. CDR3 size: 13 residues. Losses at the gene ends were 0 bases for V and 12 bases for J; bases not matched to a gene: 4. Germline assignment: CDR1 SGHDN and CDR2 FVKESK. DNA of the CDR3: TGTGCCAGCAGCCAAGAGCTCGCGGGGGGGCAGTTCTTC. This codes for CASSQELAGGQFF. Full variable domain (rest looked up from reference TRBV14 and TRBJ2-1): EAGVTQFPSHSVIEKGQTVTLRCDPISGHDNLYWYRRVMGKEIKFLLHFVKESKQDESGMPNNRFLAERTGGTYSTLKVQPAELEDSGVYFCASSQELAGGQFFGPGTRLTVL.

V gene TRBV11-2 combines with J gene TRBJ2-5; D is undetermined. Germline lookup yields CDR1 SGHAT and CDR2 FQNNGV. Trimming cost V 5 bases and J 1 base, with 20 bases left between them. The CDR3 loop spans 17 amino acids. The DNA for the CDR3 is TGTGCCAGCAGCCTCCGTGGACGTATCCTGGCCCAAGAGACCCAGTACTTC. It codes for CASSLRGRILAQETQYF.

V and J are TRBV5-6 and TRBJ2-1; D is unclear. The germline gives CDR1 SGHDT, CDR2 YYEEEE. The CDR3 runs 15 residues. V was trimmed by 1 base and J by 6 bases, leaving 14 bases between them. This chain's CDR3 is CASSLWAPPANEQFF. CDR3 nucleotides: TGTGCCAGCAGCTTGTGGGCCCCCCCGGCCAATGAGCAGTTCTTC.

Notes on this clone: The same CDR3 can be traced to other DNA sequences in this sample. The V gene is TRBV20-1, the J gene TRBJ1-1, with D unresolved. Trimming cost V 3 bases and J 11 bases, with 13 bases left between them. This CDR3 has 11 residues. Per germline, CDR1 DFQATT and CDR2 SNEGSKA (reference sequence). The CDR3 DNA is TGCAGTGCTAGGTCAACCGGTTGGGCTTTCTTT. Residues: CSARSTGWAFF.

The chain has TRBV7-9 and TRBJ1-2; 9 bases map to TRBD1. The CDR3 has 17 residues. V shed 3 bases, J shed 3 bases, and the junction held 11 bases outside the gene matches. Germline lookup yields CDR1 SEHNR and CDR2 FQNEAQ (reference sequence). This CDR3 is CASSFIIPGQGDYGYTF. The CDR3 nucleotides are TGTGCCAGCAGCTTTATTATCCCGGGACAGGGTGACTATGGCTACACCTTC.

This clone was counted a single time. The chain employs TRBV5-1 and TRBJ2-3; D possibly corresponds to TRBD2 (6 bases). Germline loops: CDR1 SGHRS, CDR2 YFSETQ. The CDR3 is 16 amino acids. V was clipped by 4 bases and J by 0 bases, with 15 bases between them. This CDR3 reads CASSLLAASSTDTQYF. The CDR3 bases are TGCGCCAGCAGCCTTTTAGCGGCTAGTAGCACAGATACGCAGTATTTT.

This clone has only one observation. The CDR3 sequence is CASSATGTANEKLFF. The CDR3, as DNA: TGTGCCAGCAGCGCTACCGGGACAGCAAATGAAAAACTGTTTTTT. The chain is built from TRBV11-2 and TRBJ1-4; 7 nucleotides align to TRBD1. Germline CDR1 SGHAT, CDR2 FQNNGV. This CDR3 is built from 15 residues. Losses at the gene ends were 5 bases for V and 5 bases for J; bases not matched to a gene: 8.

The chain employs TRBV7-2 and TRBJ2-3; TRBD1 agrees at 9 bases. Losses at the gene ends were 5 bases for V and 3 bases for J; bases not matched to a gene: 6. Germline assignment: CDR1 SGHTA and CDR2 FQGNSA. The CDR3 sequence is 15 residues long. CDR3 DNA: TGTGCCAGCAGCCTACAGGGGGCGCCTACAGATACGCAGTATTTT. Its translation is CASSLQGAPTDTQYF.

This chain links TRBV11-2 with TRBJ2-5; TRBD2 aligns across 8 bases. This CDR3 has 16 amino acids. V shed 2 bases and J 5 bases; nucleotides not matched to a gene: 10. Germline assignment: CDR1 SGHAT and CDR2 FQNNGV. CDR3 DNA sequence: TGTGCCAGCAGCTTAATGGGCGGGAGGAGGTCGGAGACCCAGTACTTC. It translates to CASSLMGGRRSETQYF.

This sequence joins TRBV11-2 and TRBJ1-1; D call uncertain. Germline CDR1 SGHAT, CDR2 FQNNGV. The CDR3 runs 13 residues. With 0 bases removed from V and 1 base from J, the gap between germline ends came to 3 bases. CDR3 protein: CASSLERNTEAFF. For the CDR3, the DNA is TGTGCCAGCAGCTTAGAGAGGAACACTGAAGCTTTCTTT.

The chain employs TRBV7-6 and TRBJ2-1, with 8 bases fitting TRBD2. The V gene end was trimmed by 1 base and the J gene end by 4 bases; junction bases not matched to a gene: 6. The CDR3 length is 16 residues. Germline lookup yields CDR1 SGHVS and CDR2 FNYEAQ. CDR3 sequence (DNA): TGTGCCAGCAGCTTAGTCGGGGGGGATTATTACAATGAGCAGTTCTTC. Translation: CASSLVGGDYYNEQFF.

The V and J genes are TRBV28 and TRBJ1-6, with D perhaps matching TRBD1 (5 bases). CDR3 length: 12 residues. Germline CDR1 is MDHEN and CDR2 is SYDVKM. V was shortened by 11 bases and J by 10 bases, with 15 bases between the two germline ends. The CDR3 loop reads CASQGLRSPLHF. The CDR3 coding sequence is TGTGCCTCCCAGGGCTTGAGATCACCCCTCCACTTT.

This CDR3 is CASSSELGSNYGYTF. In DNA, the CDR3 is TGTGCCAGCAGCTCGGAACTGGGATCTAACTATGGCTACACCTTC. The rearrangement joins TRBV5-4 to TRBJ1-2; unclear D gene. V was shortened by 3 bases and J by 0 bases, with 12 bases between the two germline ends. From germline, CDR1 is SGHNT and CDR2 YYREEE (reference sequence). The CDR3 runs 15 residues.